This entry lists 7 T cell receptor beta chains sequenced from one sample in a study of blood T cell repertoires in COVID-19. Using immunoSEQ multiplex PCR, the repertoire was profiled, and TCRdb retains in-frame clones only, with some absent. The table includes approximately 220,000 clones, around 88% detected once. The source material was PBMCs or T cells enriched from blood (not recorded which). These receptors were obtained from a woman aged 30 to 39 who had been exposed to COVID-19.

In this sample, this clone turned up a few times. V usage is TRBV19 and J usage is TRBJ1-2; 9 bases line up with TRBD1. Germline V gene lookup returns CDR1 LNHDA and CDR2 SQIVND (reference sequence). The ends lost 10 bases at V and 2 bases at J; junction bases unmatched: 11. There are 15 residues in the CDR3. The CDR3 coding sequence is TGTGCCACCAAAACCGGGACAGGGCTAAACTATGGCTACACCTTC. Protein sequence: CATKTGTGLNYGYTF.

The CDR3, as DNA: TGTGCCAGCAGTCCGGGACAGGGGGCTTCTCTGGAGACCCAGTACTTC. Residues: CASSPGQGASLETQYF. This sequence joins TRBV9 and TRBJ2-5, with 12 bases matching TRBD1. In germline, CDR1 is SGDLS, CDR2 YYNGEE. V lost 5 bases, J lost 5 bases, and 10 bases stayed unmatched. The CDR3 is 16 residues long. Full variable domain (missing parts from reference TRBV9 and TRBJ2-5): DSGVTQTPKHLITATGQRVTLRCSPRSGDLSVYWYQQSLDQGLQFLIQYYNGEERAKGNILERFSAQQFPDLHSELNLSSLELGDSALYFCASSPGQGASLETQYFGPGTRLLVL.

This chain uses TRBV19 with TRBJ1-2; tentatively, D is TRBD1 (5 bases). The germline CDR1 and CDR2 sequences are LNHDA and SQIVND (reference sequence). The CDR3 is made up of 14 amino acids. Between the trimmed V and J ends, which lost 5 bases and 4 bases, there was a span of 14 bases. CDR3 sequence reads: CASSPMQGFYGYTF. The CDR3 nucleotides read TGTGCCAGTAGTCCGATGCAGGGTTTCTATGGCTACACCTTC.

V is TRBV5-6 and J is TRBJ1-2; D is uncertain. Germline V gene lookup returns CDR1 SGHDT and CDR2 YYEEEE. The CDR3 contains 14 residues. The V end lost 0 bases, the J end lost 2 bases, and 8 bases lay between the germline ends. CDR3 DNA sequence: TGTGCCAGCAGCTTGGCCAGTCCGAACTATGGCTACACCTTC. It translates to CASSLASPNYGYTF. Looking up the rest from reference TRBV5-6 and TRBJ1-2 gives the full variable domain: DAGVTQSPTHLIKTRGQQVTLRCSPKSGHDTVSWYQQALGQGPQFIFQYYEEEERQRGNFPDRFSGHQFPNYSSELNVNALLLGDSALYLCASSLASPNYGYTFGSGTRLTVV.

The chain uses TRBV20-1 and TRBJ2-2; D is unclear. Trimming took off 5 bases at V and 2 bases at J, with 3 bases between the two ends. The CDR3 has 11 residues. Germline CDR1 reads DFQATT; CDR2 reads SNEGSKA (reference sequence). CDR3 nucleotide sequence: TGCAGTGCTCTAAACACCGGGGAGCTGTTTTTT. It translates to CSALNTGELFF.

The chain is built from TRBV7-9 and TRBJ1-5; D ambiguous. V was shortened by 3 bases and J by 0 bases, with 9 bases between the two germline ends. Germline V gives CDR1 SEHNR, CDR2 FQNEAQ (reference sequence). The CDR3 has 15 amino acids. The CDR3 DNA sequence: TGTGCCAGCAGCTTCGGGGATTATAGCAATCAGCCCCAGCATTTT. As protein: CASSFGDYSNQPQHF.

The genes are TRBV2 and TRBJ2-1; 8 nucleotides align to TRBD1. After removal of 4 bases from V and 12 bases from J, the junction contained 11 bases not matched to a gene. The CDR3 is 14 residues long. Germline assignment: CDR1 SNHLY and CDR2 FYNNEI. The CDR3 region has the DNA TGTGCCAGCAGTGGTGACAGGGGCCCTTCGGGGCAGTTCTTC. Its translation: CASSGDRGPSGQFF.